These T cell receptor beta chains were read from a single sample in a study of shared clonotypes between healthy human individuals. Some clones are missing from TCRdb's copy, which holds only in-frame ones; the method was immunoSEQ multiplex PCR. The sample yields hundreds of thousands of clones, approximately 74% seen once. The sequenced material came from memory CD4+ T cells sorted from blood. These receptors all come from a woman between 25 and 40 years old in good health. The CDR3 runs from the conserved cysteine through the conserved F or W. A D gene is named only where the DNA matches it firmly. Not all rows give a size; the values are once, few, many and, for expanded clones, a class.

d_call,cdr3_length,j_call,v_call,clone_size,cdr3_nt,cdr3_aa
TRBD2,15,TRBJ2-1,TRBV18,NA,TGTGCCAGCTCACCTGGACTAGCGGGAGGGGATGAGCAGTTCTTC,CASSPGLAGGDEQFF
TRBD1,14,TRBJ2-3,TRBV6-5,NA,TGTGCCAGCACCCAGGACAGGGAAGGCGGTACGCAGTATTTT,CASTQDREGGTQYF
NA,15,TRBJ1-1,TRBV7-8,once,TGTGCCAGCAGCTTAGCGCGCGGGGACTGGGCTGAAGCTTTCTTT,CASSLARGDWAEAFF
NA,15,TRBJ2-3,TRBV27,NA,TGTGCCAGCAGTTTAAGGGCTAGCGGCACAGATACGCAGTATTTT,CASSLRASGTDTQYF
NA,15,TRBJ1-4,TRBV28,NA,TGTGCCAGCAGTCCCCGGGGGGCGGTTAATGAAAAACTGTTTTTT,CASSPRGAVNEKLFF
NA,14,TRBJ1-4,TRBV7-9,NA,TGTGCCAGCAGCCTAGGGGTAGCTAATGAAAAACTGTTTTTT,CASSLGVANEKLFF
NA,15,TRBJ2-5,TRBV7-9,NA,TGTGCCAGCAGCCAGGGGGGTGGCAGGGAAGAGACCCAGTACTTC,CASSQGGGREETQYF
NA,12,TRBJ1-3,TRBV13,NA,TGTGCCAGCAGCCCTAACGCGGGCCCCATATATTTT,CASSPNAGPIYF
NA,16,TRBJ1-1,TRBV28,NA,TGTGCCAGCGGGGAAACTCGAAGGCAAAGGGACACTGAAGCTTTCTTT,CASGETRRQRDTEAFF
NA,14,TRBJ1-1,TRBV7-2,few,TGTGCCAGCAGGCCCGACAGATTTTCGACTGAAGCTTTCTTT,CASRPDRFSTEAFF
NA,11,TRBJ1-4,TRBV20-1,NA,TGCAGTGCTAGAGTGGGAGAAAAACTGTTTTTT,CSARVGEKLFF
NA,13,TRBJ1-2,TRBV6-4,NA,TGTGCCAGCAGTGACTCAGAGGGTAATGGCTACACCTTC,CASSDSEGNGYTF
NA,13,TRBJ1-1,TRBV18,many,TGTGCCAGCTCACCCCGACAGAACACTGAAGCTTTCTTT,CASSPRQNTEAFF
NA,19,TRBJ1-4,TRBV4-1,once,TGCGCCAGCAGCCAATTTCCCATGGGGGAGGACCCAACTAATGAAAAACTGTTTTTT,CASSQFPMGEDPTNEKLFF
TRBD2,17,TRBJ2-1,TRBV7-9,NA,TGTGCCAGCAGCCCACGAGGAGCGGGAGGGTTATACAATGAGCAGTTCTTC,CASSPRGAGGLYNEQFF
TRBD1,15,TRBJ2-7,TRBV6-6,NA,TGTGCCAGCGCATCGCTTCCGGGACAGACGGGCGAGCAGTACTTC,CASASLPGQTGEQYF
TRBD1,15,TRBJ1-5,TRBV7-2,NA,TGTGCCAGCAGACACAGGGGGCGCGTTAATCAGCCCCAGCATTTT,CASRHRGRVNQPQHF
TRBD1,15,TRBJ2-7,TRBV5-8,few,TGTGCCAGCAGCTTGCCCCCCGGGACAGGGTTCGAGCAGTACTTC,CASSLPPGTGFEQYF
NA,15,TRBJ2-5,TRBV5-1,NA,TGCGCCAGCAGCTCGCGGGCGGGCGAGGAGGAGACCCAGTACTTC,CASSSRAGEEETQYF
NA,19,TRBJ1-5,TRBV21-1,many,TGTGCCAGCAGCAAAGTTTTGGAGTGGCGAGGGTTAAGCAATCAGCCCCAGCATTTT,CASSKVLEWRGLSNQPQHF
TRBD1,13,TRBJ1-5,TRBV27,NA,TGTGCCAGCAGCGACAGGGGAGAGCAGCCCCAGCATTTT,CASSDRGEQPQHF
NA,15,TRBJ1-2,TRBV6-1,few,TGTGCCAGCAGTTCTAGCCCGGTTGTAAACTATGGCTACACCTTC,CASSSSPVVNYGYTF
TRBD2,14,TRBJ2-1,TRBV28,NA,TGTGCCAGCGTTCCGGGCGGGAGGTACAATGAGCAGTTCTTC,CASVPGGRYNEQFF
NA,16,TRBJ2-3,TRBV18,NA,TGTGCCAGCTCACCTCTACCCCAGATTGGATCAGATACGCAGTATTTT,CASSPLPQIGSDTQYF
TRBD2,15,TRBJ2-1,TRBV9,many,TGTGCCAGCAGCTCCAGCGGGAGTGGCTACAATGAGCAGTTCTTC,CASSSSGSGYNEQFF
NA,13,TRBJ1-1,TRBV6-1,NA,TGTGCCAGCAAATGGGCAGTTGGCACTGAAGCTTTCTTT,CASKWAVGTEAFF
TRBD2,16,TRBJ2-5,TRBV7-2,NA,TGTGCCAGCAGACGAGGGACTAGCGGGGAGAGGGAGACCCAGTACTTC,CASRRGTSGERETQYF
TRBD2,16,TRBJ2-5,TRBV4-1,NA,TGCGCCAGCAGCCAAGATGGGGCGGGAGGGCAAGAGACCCAGTACTTC,CASSQDGAGGQETQYF
NA,13,TRBJ1-3,TRBV7-2,NA,TGTGCCAGCAGCTGGGGAATTGGAAACACCATATATTTT,CASSWGIGNTIYF
NA,14,TRBJ2-5,TRBV27,NA,TGTGCCAGCAGCCCCACTCGACTACAAGAGACCCAGTACTTC,CASSPTRLQETQYF
TRBD2,15,TRBJ2-2,TRBV6-4,NA,TGTGCCAGCAGTGCGGGACTAGGAGACACCGGGGAGCTGTTTTTT,CASSAGLGDTGELFF
TRBD2,15,TRBJ2-1,TRBV10-3,NA,TGTGCCATCAGCGGGGCAGCGGGACCCTACAATGAGCAGTTCTTC,CAISGAAGPYNEQFF
TRBD2,13,TRBJ2-7,TRBV29-1,NA,TGCAGCGTTGAAGGGTGGGACTACTACGAGCAGTACTTC,CSVEGWDYYEQYF
NA,14,TRBJ2-7,TRBV2,once,TGTGCCAGCAGCAGAACGGGAGTGATCTACGAGCAGTACTTC,CASSRTGVIYEQYF
TRBD2,17,TRBJ2-3,TRBV5-1,NA,TGCGCCAGCAGCCCTAAACTTAGCGGGAGAGCTGGGGATACGCAGTATTTT,CASSPKLSGRAGDTQYF
NA,17,TRBJ1-2,TRBV28,NA,TGTGCCAGCAGGGCCTCGGGACCGGTGGGACTTAACTATGGCTACACCTTC,CASRASGPVGLNYGYTF
NA,12,TRBJ1-1,TRBV10-3,NA,TGTGCCATACAGGGCGACAGCTCTGCTGCTTTCTTT,CAIQGDSSAAFF
TRBD1,15,TRBJ2-2,TRBV5-8,NA,TGTGCCAGCAGCTCAGACAGGGGGCGCGTCGGGGAGCTGTTTTTT,CASSSDRGRVGELFF
NA,14,TRBJ1-3,TRBV28,NA,TGTGCCAGCTTCTCAGGTAGCTCTGGAAACACCATATATTTT,CASFSGSSGNTIYF